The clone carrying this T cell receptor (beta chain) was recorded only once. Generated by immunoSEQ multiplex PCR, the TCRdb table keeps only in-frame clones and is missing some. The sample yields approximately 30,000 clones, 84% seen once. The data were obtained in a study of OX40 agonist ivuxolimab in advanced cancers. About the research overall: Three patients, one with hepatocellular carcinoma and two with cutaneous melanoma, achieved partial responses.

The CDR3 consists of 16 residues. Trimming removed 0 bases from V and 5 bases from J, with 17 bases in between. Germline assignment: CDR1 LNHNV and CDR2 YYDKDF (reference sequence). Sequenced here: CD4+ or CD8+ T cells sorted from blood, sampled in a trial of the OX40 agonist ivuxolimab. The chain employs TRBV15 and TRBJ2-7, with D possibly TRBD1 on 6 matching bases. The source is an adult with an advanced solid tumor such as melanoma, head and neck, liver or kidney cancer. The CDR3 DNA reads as TGTGCCACCAGCAGAGATCGGGCAGGGGCCCTCCACGAGCAGTACTTC. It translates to CATSRDRAGALHEQYF. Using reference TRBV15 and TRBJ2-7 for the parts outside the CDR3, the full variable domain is DAMVIQNPRYQVTQFGKPVTLSCSQTLNHNVMYWYQQKSSQAPKLLFHYYDKDFNNEADTPDNFQSRRPNTSFCFLDIRSPGLGDTAMYLCATSRDRAGALHEQYFGPGTRLTVT.